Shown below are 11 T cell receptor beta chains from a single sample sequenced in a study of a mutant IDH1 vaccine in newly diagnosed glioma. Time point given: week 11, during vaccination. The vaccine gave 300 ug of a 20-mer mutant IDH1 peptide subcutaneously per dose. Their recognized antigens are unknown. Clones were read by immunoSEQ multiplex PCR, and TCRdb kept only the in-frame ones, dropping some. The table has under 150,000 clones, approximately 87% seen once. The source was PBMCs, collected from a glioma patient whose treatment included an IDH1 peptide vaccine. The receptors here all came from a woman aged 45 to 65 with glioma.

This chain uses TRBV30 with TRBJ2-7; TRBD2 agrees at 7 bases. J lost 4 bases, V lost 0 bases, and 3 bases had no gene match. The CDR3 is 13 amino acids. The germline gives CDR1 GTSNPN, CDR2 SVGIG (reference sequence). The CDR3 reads CAWSVGGGYEQYF. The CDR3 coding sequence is TGTGCCTGGAGTGTTGGGGGGGGATACGAGCAGTACTTC.

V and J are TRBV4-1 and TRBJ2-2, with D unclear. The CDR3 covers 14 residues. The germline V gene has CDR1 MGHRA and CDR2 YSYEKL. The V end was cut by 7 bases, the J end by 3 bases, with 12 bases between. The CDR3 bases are TGCGCCAGCAAAAAAATCCTAGACACCGGGGAGCTGTTTTTT. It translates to CASKKILDTGELFF.

CDR3 region: CASSLIGVRDTQYF. The DNA for the CDR3 is TGTGCCAGCAGCCTGATAGGCGTACGAGATACGCAGTATTTT. The chain links TRBV5-4 to TRBJ2-3; the D is unclear. Trimming removed 4 bases at V and 5 bases at J, with 14 bases between. Germline V gene data show CDR1 as SGHNT and CDR2 as YYREEE (reference sequence). This CDR3 is built from 14 residues.

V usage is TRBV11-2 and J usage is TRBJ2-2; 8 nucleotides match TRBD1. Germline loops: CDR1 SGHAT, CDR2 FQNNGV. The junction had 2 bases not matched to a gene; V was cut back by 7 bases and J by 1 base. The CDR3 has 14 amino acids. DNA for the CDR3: TGTGCCAGCACGGACAGGGTGAACACCGGGGAGCTGTTTTTT. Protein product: CASTDRVNTGELFF.

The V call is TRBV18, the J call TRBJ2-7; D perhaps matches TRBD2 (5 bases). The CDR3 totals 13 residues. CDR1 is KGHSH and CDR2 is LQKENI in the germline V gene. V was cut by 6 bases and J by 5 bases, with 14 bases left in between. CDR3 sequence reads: CASSPVSGHEQYF. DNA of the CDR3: TGTGCCAGCTCTCCCGTAAGCGGACACGAGCAGTACTTC.

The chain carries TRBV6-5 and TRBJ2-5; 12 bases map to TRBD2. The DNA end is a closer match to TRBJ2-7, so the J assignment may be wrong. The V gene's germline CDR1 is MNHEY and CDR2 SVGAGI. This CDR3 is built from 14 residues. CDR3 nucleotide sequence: TGTGCCAGCTCGACTAGCGGGAGTCGGTACGAGCAGTACTTC. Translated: CASSTSGSRYEQYF.

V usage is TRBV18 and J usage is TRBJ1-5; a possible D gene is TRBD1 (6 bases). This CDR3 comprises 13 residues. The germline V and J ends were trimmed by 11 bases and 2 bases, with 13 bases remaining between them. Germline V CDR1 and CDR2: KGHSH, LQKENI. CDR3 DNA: TGTGCCTCCCGGAGGGGGGGCAATCAGCCCCAGCATTTT. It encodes CASRRGGNQPQHF.

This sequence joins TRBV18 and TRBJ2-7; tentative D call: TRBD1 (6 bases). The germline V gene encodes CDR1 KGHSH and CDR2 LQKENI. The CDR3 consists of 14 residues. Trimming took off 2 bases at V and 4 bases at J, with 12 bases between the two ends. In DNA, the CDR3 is TGTGCCAGCTCACCAGGGGGCGCGTATTACGAGCAGTACTTC. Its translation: CASSPGGAYYEQYF.

The DNA for the CDR3 is TGTGCCAGTAGTATGGGCCCGTGGGTGGAGACCCAGTACTTC. Its protein product is CASSMGPWVETQYF. The chain links TRBV19 to TRBJ2-5; D is unclear. The CDR3 has 14 residues. Trimming pared 3 bases from V and 5 bases from J, leaving 13 bases between. Germline CDR1 is LNHDA and CDR2 is SQIVND (reference sequence).

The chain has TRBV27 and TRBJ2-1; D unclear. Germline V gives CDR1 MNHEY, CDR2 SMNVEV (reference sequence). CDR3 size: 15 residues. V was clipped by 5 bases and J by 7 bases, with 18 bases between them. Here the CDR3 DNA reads TGTGCCAGCAGTCCGAGTCTAGGGATCTGGAATGAGCAGTTCTTC. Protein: CASSPSLGIWNEQFF.

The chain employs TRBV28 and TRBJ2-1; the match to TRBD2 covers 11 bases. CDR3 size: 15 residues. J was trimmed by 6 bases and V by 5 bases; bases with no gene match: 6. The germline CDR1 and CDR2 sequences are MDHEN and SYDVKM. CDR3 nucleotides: TGTGCCAGCAGTCCACCACTAGCGGGAGTCAATGAGCAGTTCTTC. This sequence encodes CASSPPLAGVNEQFF.